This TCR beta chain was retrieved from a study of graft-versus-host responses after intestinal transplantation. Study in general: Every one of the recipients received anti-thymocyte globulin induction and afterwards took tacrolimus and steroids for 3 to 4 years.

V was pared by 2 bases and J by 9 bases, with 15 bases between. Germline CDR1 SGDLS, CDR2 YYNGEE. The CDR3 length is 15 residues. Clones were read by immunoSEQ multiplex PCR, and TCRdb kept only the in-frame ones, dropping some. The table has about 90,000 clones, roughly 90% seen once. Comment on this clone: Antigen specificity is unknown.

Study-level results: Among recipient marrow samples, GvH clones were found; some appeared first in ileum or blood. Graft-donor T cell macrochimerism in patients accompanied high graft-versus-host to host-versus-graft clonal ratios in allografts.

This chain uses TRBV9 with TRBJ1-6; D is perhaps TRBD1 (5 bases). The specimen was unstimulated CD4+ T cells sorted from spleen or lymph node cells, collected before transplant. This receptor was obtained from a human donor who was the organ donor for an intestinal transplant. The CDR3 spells CASSVGGRLVSPLHF. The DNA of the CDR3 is TGTGCCAGCAGCGTGGGGGGGAGGCTGGTTTCACCCCTCCACTTT.